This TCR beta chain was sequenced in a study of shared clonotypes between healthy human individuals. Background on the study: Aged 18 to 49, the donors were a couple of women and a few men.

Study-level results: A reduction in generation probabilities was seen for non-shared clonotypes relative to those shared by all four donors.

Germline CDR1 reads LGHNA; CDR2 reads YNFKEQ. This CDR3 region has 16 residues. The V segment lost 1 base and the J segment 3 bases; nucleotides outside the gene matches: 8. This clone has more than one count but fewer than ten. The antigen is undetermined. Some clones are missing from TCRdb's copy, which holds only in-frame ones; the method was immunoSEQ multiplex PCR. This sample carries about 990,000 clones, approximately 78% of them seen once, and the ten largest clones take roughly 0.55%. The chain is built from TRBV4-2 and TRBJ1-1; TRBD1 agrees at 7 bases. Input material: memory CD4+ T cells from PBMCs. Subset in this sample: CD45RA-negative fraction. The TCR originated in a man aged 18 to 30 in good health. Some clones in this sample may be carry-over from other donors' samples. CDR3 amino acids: CASSQASGQVHTEAFF. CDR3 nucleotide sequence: TGTGCCAGCAGCCAAGCAAGTGGACAGGTTCACACTGAAGCTTTCTTT.